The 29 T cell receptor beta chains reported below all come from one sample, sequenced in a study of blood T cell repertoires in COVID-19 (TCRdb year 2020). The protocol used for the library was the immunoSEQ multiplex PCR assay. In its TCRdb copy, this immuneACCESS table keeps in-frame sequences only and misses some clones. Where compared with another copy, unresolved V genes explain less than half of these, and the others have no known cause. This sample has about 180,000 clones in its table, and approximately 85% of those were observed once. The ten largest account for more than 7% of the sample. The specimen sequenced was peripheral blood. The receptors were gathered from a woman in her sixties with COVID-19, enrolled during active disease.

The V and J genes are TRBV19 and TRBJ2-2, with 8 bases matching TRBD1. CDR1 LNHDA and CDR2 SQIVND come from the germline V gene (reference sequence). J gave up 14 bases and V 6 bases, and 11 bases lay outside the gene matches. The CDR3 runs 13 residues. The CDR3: CASSSGGGYRLFF. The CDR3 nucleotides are TGTGCCAGTAGCTCAGGGGGCGGGTACCGCCTGTTTTTT.

The CDR3 spells CASSQDLGRTSYNEQFF. The DNA of the CDR3 is TGTGCCAGCAGCCAAGATCTTGGGAGGACCAGCTACAATGAGCAGTTCTTC. The genes are TRBV3-1 (or the pseudogene TRBV3-2) and TRBJ2-1; D possibly corresponds to TRBD2 (6 bases). Germline values: CDR1 LGHDT, CDR2 YNNKEL (reference sequence). CDR3 size: 17 residues. V lost 0 bases to trimming and J lost 3 bases, with 15 bases between them.

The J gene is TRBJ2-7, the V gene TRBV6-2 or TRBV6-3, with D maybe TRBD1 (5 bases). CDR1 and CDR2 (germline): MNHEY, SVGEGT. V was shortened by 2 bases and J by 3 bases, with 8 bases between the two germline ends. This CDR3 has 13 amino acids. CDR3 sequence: CASSYVDSYEQYV. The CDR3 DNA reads TGTGCCAGCAGTTACGTTGACAGCTACGAGCAGTACGTC.

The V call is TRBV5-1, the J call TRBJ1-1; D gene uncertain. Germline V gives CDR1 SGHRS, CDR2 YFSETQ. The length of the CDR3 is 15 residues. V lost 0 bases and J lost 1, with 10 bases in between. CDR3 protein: CASSLAAGGNTEAFF. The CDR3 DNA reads TGCGCCAGCAGCTTGGCCGCGGGAGGGAACACTGAAGCTTTCTTT.

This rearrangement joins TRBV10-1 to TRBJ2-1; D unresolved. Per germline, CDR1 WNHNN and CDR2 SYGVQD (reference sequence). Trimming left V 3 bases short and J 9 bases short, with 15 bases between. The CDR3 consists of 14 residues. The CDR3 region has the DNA TGCGCCAGCAGTGATTCCCAGACACGCAGTGAGCAGTTCTTC. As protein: CASSDSQTRSEQFF.

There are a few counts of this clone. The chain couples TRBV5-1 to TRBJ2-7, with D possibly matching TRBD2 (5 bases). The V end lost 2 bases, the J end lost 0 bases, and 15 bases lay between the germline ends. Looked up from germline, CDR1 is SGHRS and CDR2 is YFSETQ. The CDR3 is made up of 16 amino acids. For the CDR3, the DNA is TGCGCCAGCAGCTTAGGAGGATTTGAACGCTCCTACGAGCAGTACTTC. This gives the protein CASSLGGFERSYEQYF.

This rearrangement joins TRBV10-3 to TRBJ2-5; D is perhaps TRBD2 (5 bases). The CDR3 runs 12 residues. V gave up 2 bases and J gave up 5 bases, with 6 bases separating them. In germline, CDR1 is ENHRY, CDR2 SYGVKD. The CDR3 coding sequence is TGTGCCATCAGTGAGGAGCGGGAGACCCAGTACTTC. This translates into CAISEERETQYF.

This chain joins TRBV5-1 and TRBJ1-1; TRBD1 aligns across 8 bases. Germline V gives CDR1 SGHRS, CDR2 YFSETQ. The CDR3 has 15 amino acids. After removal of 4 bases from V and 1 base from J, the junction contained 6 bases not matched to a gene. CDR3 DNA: TGCGCCAGCAGCATCCAAGGACAGGGGAACACTGAAGCTTTCTTT. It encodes CASSIQGQGNTEAFF.

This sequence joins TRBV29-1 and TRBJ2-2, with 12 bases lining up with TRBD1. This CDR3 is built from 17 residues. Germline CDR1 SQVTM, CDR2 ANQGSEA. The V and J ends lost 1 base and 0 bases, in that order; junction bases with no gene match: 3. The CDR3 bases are TGCAGCGTTGAAGGGGGGACAGGGGGCGCGAACACCGGGGAGCTGTTTTTT. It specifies CSVEGGTGGANTGELFF.

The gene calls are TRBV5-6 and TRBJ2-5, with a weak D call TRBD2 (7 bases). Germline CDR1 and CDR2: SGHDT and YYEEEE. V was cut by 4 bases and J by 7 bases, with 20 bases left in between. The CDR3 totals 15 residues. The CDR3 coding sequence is TGTGCCAGCAGCCCGGCGGGGGCAGCCCGTGGGACCCAGTACTTC. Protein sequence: CASSPAGAARGTQYF.

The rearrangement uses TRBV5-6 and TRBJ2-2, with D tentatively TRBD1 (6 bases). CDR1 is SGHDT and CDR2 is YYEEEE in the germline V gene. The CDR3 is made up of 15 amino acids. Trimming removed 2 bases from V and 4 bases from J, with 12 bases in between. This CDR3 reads CASSFYRAVTGELFF. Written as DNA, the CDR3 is TGTGCCAGCAGCTTTTACAGGGCTGTCACCGGGGAGCTGTTTTTT.

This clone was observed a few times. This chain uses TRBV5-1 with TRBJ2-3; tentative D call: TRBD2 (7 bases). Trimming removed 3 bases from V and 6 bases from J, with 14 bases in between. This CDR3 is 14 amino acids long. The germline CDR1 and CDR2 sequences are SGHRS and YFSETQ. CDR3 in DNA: TGCGCCAGCAGCTACGCGGGGGCGCGGGATACGCAGTATTTT. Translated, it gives CASSYAGARDTQYF. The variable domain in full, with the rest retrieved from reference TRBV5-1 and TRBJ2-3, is KAGVTQTPRYLIKTRGQQVTLSCSPISGHRSVSWYQQTPGQGLQFLFEYFSETQRNKGNFPGRFSGRQFSNSRSEMNVSTLELGDSALYLCASSYAGARDTQYFGPGTRLTVL.

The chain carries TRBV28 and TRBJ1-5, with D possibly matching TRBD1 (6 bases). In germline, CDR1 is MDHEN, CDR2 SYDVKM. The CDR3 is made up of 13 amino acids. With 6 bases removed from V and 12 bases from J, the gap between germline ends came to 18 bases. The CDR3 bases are TGTGCCAGCAGACCCGGACGGGGGGCGCACCAGCATTTT. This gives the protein CASRPGRGAHQHF.

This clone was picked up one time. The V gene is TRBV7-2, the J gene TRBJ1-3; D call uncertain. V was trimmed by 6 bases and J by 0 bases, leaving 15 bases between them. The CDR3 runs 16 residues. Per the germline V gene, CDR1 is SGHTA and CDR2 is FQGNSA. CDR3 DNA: TGTGCCAGCAGGATTCCGCGAGGGAGCTCTGGAAACACCATATATTTT. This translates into CASRIPRGSSGNTIYF.

CDR3 sequence (DNA): TGTGCCAGTATCCTCCCAAAGGGGACAGGGGGAACCATAGCCAAAAACATTCAGTACTTC. Encoded protein: CASILPKGTGGTIAKNIQYF. The rearrangement joins TRBV19 to TRBJ2-4; 11 positions match TRBD1. The CDR3 totals 20 residues. V shed 7 bases and J 0 bases; nucleotides not matched to a gene: 17. Germline loops: CDR1 LNHDA, CDR2 SQIVND (reference sequence).

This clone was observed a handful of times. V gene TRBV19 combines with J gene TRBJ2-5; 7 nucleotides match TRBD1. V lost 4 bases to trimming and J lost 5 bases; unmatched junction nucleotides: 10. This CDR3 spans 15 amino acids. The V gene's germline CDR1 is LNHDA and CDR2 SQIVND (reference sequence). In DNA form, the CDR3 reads TGTGCCAGTAGTAAAAGAACGACAGGGACGGAGACCCAGTACTTC. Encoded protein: CASSKRTTGTETQYF. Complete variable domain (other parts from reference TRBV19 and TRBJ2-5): DGGITQSPKYLFRKEGQNVTLSCEQNLNHDAMYWYRQDPGQGLRLIYYSQIVNDFQKGDIAEGYSVSREKKESFPLTVTSAQKNPTAFYLCASSKRTTGTETQYFGPGTRLLVL.

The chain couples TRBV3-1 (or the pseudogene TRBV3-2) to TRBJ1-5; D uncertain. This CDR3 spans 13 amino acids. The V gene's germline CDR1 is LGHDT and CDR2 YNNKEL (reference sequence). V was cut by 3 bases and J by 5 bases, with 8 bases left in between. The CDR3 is CASSHTGDQPQHF. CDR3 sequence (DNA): TGTGCCAGCAGCCATACGGGAGATCAGCCCCAGCATTTT.

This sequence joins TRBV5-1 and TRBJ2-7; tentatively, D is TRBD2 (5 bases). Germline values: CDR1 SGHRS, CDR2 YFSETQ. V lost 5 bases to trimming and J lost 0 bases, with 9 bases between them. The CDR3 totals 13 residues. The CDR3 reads CASSRTSSYEQYF. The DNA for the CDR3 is TGCGCCAGCAGTAGAACTAGCTCCTACGAGCAGTACTTC. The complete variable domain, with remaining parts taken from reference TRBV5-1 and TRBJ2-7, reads KAGVTQTPRYLIKTRGQQVTLSCSPISGHRSVSWYQQTPGQGLQFLFEYFSETQRNKGNFPGRFSGRQFSNSRSEMNVSTLELGDSALYLCASSRTSSYEQYFGPGTRLTVT.

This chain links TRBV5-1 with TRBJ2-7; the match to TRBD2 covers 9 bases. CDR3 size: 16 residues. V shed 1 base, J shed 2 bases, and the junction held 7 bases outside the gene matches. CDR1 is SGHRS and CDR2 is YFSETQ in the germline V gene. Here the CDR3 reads CASSLSGGRAAYEQYF. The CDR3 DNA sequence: TGCGCCAGCAGCTTGTCCGGCGGGAGGGCCGCCTACGAGCAGTACTTC.

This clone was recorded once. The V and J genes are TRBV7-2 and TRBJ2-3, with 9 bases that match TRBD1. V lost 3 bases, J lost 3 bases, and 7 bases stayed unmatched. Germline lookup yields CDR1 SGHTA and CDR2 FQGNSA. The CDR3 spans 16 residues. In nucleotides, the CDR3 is TGTGCCAGCAGCTTCGCTGCCGGGACAGGGACAGATACGCAGTATTTT. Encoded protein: CASSFAAGTGTDTQYF. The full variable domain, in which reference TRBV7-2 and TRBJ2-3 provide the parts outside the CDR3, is GAGVSQSPSNKVTEKGKDVELRCDPISGHTALYWYRQSLGQGLEFLIYFQGNSAPDKSGLPSDRFSAERTGGSVSTLTIQRTQQEDSAVYLCASSFAAGTGTDTQYFGPGTRLTVL.

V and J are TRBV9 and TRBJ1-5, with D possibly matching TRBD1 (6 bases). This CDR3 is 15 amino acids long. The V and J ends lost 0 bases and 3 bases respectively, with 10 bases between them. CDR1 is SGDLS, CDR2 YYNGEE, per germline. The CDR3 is CASSVDGQYNQPQHF. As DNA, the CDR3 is TGTGCCAGCAGCGTAGATGGACAGTACAATCAGCCCCAGCATTTT.

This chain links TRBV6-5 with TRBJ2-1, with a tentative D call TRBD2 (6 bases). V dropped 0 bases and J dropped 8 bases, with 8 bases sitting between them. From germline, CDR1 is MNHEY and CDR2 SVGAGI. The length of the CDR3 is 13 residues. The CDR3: CASSYSRRDEQFF. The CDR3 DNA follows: TGTGCCAGCAGTTACTCGAGGAGGGATGAGCAGTTCTTC.

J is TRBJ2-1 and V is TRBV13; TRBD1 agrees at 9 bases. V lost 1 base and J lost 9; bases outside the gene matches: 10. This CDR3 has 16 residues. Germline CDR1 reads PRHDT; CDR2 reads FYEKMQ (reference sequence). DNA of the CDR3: TGTGCCAGCAGCTTAGAGGGGGGACAGGGTGGGGCTGAGCAGTTCTTC. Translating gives CASSLEGGQGGAEQFF.

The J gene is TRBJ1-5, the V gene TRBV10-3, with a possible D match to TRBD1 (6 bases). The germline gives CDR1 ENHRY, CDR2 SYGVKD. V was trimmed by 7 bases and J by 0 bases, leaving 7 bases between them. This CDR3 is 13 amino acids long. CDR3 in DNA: TGTGCCATCACAGGGGTTAGCAATCAGCCCCAGCATTTT. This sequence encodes CAITGVSNQPQHF.

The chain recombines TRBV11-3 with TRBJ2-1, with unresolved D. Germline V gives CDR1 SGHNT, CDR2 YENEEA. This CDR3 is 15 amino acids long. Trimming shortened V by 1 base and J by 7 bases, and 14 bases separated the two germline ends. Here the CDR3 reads CASSLVSAPTNEQFF. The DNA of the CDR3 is TGTGCCAGCAGCTTAGTCTCCGCCCCGACTAATGAGCAGTTCTTC.

This CDR3 reads CSVAGGWTEAFF. CDR3 coding DNA: TGCAGCGTTGCGGGGGGTTGGACTGAAGCTTTCTTT. The chain employs TRBV29-1 and TRBJ1-1; perhaps TRBD1 as D (5 bases). V gave up 4 bases and J gave up 5 bases, with 11 bases separating them. Per the germline V gene, CDR1 is SQVTM and CDR2 is ANQGSEA. The length of the CDR3 is 12 residues.

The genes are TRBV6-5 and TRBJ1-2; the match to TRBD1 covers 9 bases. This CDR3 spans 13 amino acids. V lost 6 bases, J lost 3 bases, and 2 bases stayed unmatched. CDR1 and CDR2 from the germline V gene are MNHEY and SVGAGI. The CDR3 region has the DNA TGTGCCAGCAGGACAGGGGGAGACTATGGCTACACCTTC. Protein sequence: CASRTGGDYGYTF.

Written as DNA, the CDR3 is TGTGCCAGCAGCACGACAGGGCCGTACGAGCAGTACTTC. Residues: CASSTTGPYEQYF. The chain links TRBV7-2 to TRBJ2-7; 7 nucleotides match TRBD1. CDR1 and CDR2 from the germline V gene are SGHTA and FQGNSA. CDR3 size: 13 residues. Losses at the gene ends were 5 bases for V and 4 bases for J; bases not matched to a gene: 5.

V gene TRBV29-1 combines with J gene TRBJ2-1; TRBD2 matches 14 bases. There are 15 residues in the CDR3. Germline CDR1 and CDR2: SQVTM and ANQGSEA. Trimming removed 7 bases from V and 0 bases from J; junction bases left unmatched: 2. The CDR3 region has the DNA TGCAGCGGACTAGCGGGGGGGCTCTCCTACAATGAGCAGTTCTTC. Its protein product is CSGLAGGLSYNEQFF.